A single sample is the source of the 25 T cell receptor beta chains below, sequenced in a study of shared clonotypes between healthy human individuals. Assay used: immunoSEQ multiplex PCR; TCRdb lists only in-frame clones, some missing. The sample yields 740,000 or so clones, 73% seen once. Sequencing used memory CD4+ T cells sorted from blood. Subset defined: CD45RA-negative fraction. The receptors come from a woman aged 25 to 39 in good health.

The genes are TRBV21-1 and TRBJ1-5. TRBV21-1 is classified as a pseudogene. The CDR3 extends over 15 amino acids. CDR3: CASSAFGGGLQPQHF. The CDR3 DNA is TGTGCCAGCAGCGCCTTCGGGGGGGGTCTTCAGCCCCAGCATTTT.

The chain has TRBV14 and TRBJ2-5, with no clear D. This CDR3 is 16 amino acids long. V was cut by 4 bases and J by 1 base, with 16 bases left in between. Germline assignment: CDR1 SGHDN and CDR2 FVKESK. This chain's CDR3 is CASSPRQAALQETQYF. DNA of the CDR3: TGTGCCAGCAGCCCCAGGCAGGCCGCCCTCCAAGAGACCCAGTACTTC.

This clone occurred many times. The chain couples TRBV2 to TRBJ2-7, with D uncertain. Per germline, CDR1 SNHLY and CDR2 FYNNEI. Trimming took off 5 bases at V and 5 bases at J, with 25 bases between the two ends. The CDR3 has 17 amino acids. CDR3 protein: CASSRPASGVVSHEQYF. The CDR3 nucleotides read TGTGCCAGCAGTCGCCCGGCTTCTGGCGTGGTGTCCCACGAGCAGTACTTC.

Many counts were recorded for this clone. The chain employs TRBV7-2 and TRBJ1-1; 9 bases align to TRBD1. The trim removed 6 bases at V and 2 bases at J, leaving 7 bases unmatched. The germline CDR1 and CDR2 sequences are SGHTA and FQGNSA. This CDR3 spans 15 amino acids. This CDR3 is CASRWDRVSNTEAFF. The CDR3 DNA reads as TGTGCCAGCAGGTGGGACAGGGTAAGCAACACTGAAGCTTTCTTT.

J is TRBJ2-7 and V is TRBV6-6, with D maybe TRBD2 (5 bases). The germline CDR1 and CDR2 sequences are MNHNY and SVGAGI (reference sequence). Trimming took 6 bases from V and 3 from J, leaving 12 bases between them. This CDR3 has 13 amino acids. In DNA, the CDR3 is TGTGCCAGCAGCATACTAGGTTACTACGAGCAGTACTTC. It encodes CASSILGYYEQYF.

V gene TRBV15 combines with J gene TRBJ1-1, with D possibly TRBD1 on 6 matching bases. Per germline, CDR1 LNHNV and CDR2 YYDKDF (reference sequence). This CDR3 has 15 residues. The V end lost 3 bases, the J end lost 3 bases, and 14 bases lay between the germline ends. The CDR3 here is CATSSLNRAYTEAFF. The CDR3 DNA reads TGTGCCACCAGCAGCCTTAACAGGGCCTACACTGAAGCTTTCTTT.

This clone was seen once. The V and J genes are TRBV6-5 and TRBJ2-7; the match to TRBD1 covers 9 bases. The CDR3 is made up of 15 amino acids. In germline, CDR1 is MNHEY, CDR2 SVGAGI. V trimming: 6 bases; J trimming: 3 bases; junction bases outside the gene matches: 9. The CDR3 region is CASSLLPGQGYEQYF. CDR3 nucleotide sequence: TGTGCCAGCAGCCTACTTCCGGGACAGGGCTACGAGCAGTACTTC.

V is TRBV6-5 and J is TRBJ2-2, with 8 bases matching TRBD1. Germline V gene sequence: CDR1 MNHEY, CDR2 SVGAGI. Trimming removed 4 bases from V and 7 bases from J; junction bases left unmatched: 8. This CDR3 has 15 amino acids. The CDR3 sequence is CASSSIAGGSGELFF. DNA of the CDR3: TGTGCCAGCAGTTCCATAGCAGGGGGCAGCGGGGAGCTGTTTTTT.

Only a few counts were recorded for this clone. This sequence joins TRBV6-1 and TRBJ1-2; 7 nucleotides agree with TRBD1. Germline V gives CDR1 MNHNS, CDR2 SASEGT. This CDR3 has 15 residues. The V gene end was trimmed by 1 base and the J gene end by 2 bases; junction bases not matched to a gene: 4. CDR3 sequence reads: CASSEGPGGNYGYTF. In DNA, the CDR3 is TGTGCCAGCAGTGAAGGTCCAGGGGGGAACTATGGCTACACCTTC.

The chain links TRBV5-1 to TRBJ2-1; D possibly uses TRBD1 or TRBD2 (5 bases each). Trimming removed 3 bases from V and 9 bases from J, with 13 bases in between. CDR1 and CDR2 (germline): SGHRS, YFSETQ. This CDR3 has 13 amino acids. DNA of the CDR3: TGCGCCAGCAGCTCAGAACTAGGGGCTGAGCAGTTCTTC. It codes for CASSSELGAEQFF.

CDR3 sequence: CASISQGTGSYEQYF. Here the CDR3 DNA reads TGTGCCAGCATATCCCAGGGTACAGGGTCCTACGAGCAGTACTTC. The genes are TRBV28 and TRBJ2-7; D possibly corresponds to TRBD1 (6 bases). Trimming took 7 bases from V and 1 from J, leaving 17 bases between them. Germline CDR1 is MDHEN and CDR2 is SYDVKM. The CDR3 is made up of 15 amino acids.

This CDR3 is CASSQQGNYGYTF. The DNA for the CDR3 is TGTGCCAGCAGTCAACAGGGGAACTATGGCTACACCTTC. The genes are TRBV6-5 and TRBJ1-2, with 7 bases fitting TRBD1. V lost 5 bases, J lost 2 bases, and 2 bases stayed unmatched. CDR1 and CDR2 from the germline V gene are MNHEY and SVGAGI. The CDR3 sequence is 13 residues long.

This clone has a handful of counts. The rearrangement links TRBV11-2 to TRBJ2-1, with a tentative D call TRBD2 (6 bases). CDR1 is SGHAT, CDR2 FQNNGV, per germline. The length of the CDR3 is 17 residues. V shed 8 bases and J shed 0 bases, with 20 bases lying between them. The DNA of the CDR3 is TGTGCCAGCCTGACCTACCGGGACTTCACCTCCTACAATGAGCAGTTCTTC. It translates to CASLTYRDFTSYNEQFF.

This chain uses TRBV7-8 with TRBJ2-3; D gene uncertain. Germline V gene data show CDR1 as SGHVS and CDR2 as FQNEAQ. The V and J ends lost 5 bases and 0 bases respectively, with 21 bases between them. CDR3 length: 18 amino acids. Here the CDR3 reads CASSPALLRSGSTDTQYF. In DNA form, the CDR3 reads TGTGCCAGCAGCCCAGCCCTTCTTAGGAGTGGTAGCACAGATACGCAGTATTTT.

The J gene is TRBJ2-1, the V gene TRBV25-1; TRBD2 agrees at 9 bases. The ends lost 0 bases at V and 6 bases at J; junction bases unmatched: 9. In germline, CDR1 is MGHDK, CDR2 SYGVNS. The CDR3 has 17 amino acids. Written as DNA, the CDR3 is TGTGCCAGCAGTGAATACGGAGCGGGAGGAAGCACCAATGAGCAGTTCTTC. Its translation: CASSEYGAGGSTNEQFF.

V and J are TRBV28 and TRBJ2-7; no clear D gene. The germline V gene encodes CDR1 MDHEN and CDR2 SYDVKM. CDR3 size: 14 residues. The ends were cut back, 5 bases at V and 4 bases at J, with 15 bases in the middle. DNA for the CDR3: TGTGCCAGCAGTCCCCGGGTCCCACCTTACGAGCAGTACTTC. Translation gives CASSPRVPPYEQYF.

This chain uses TRBV30 with TRBJ2-7, with 9 bases lining up with TRBD2. V lost 5 bases, J lost 6 bases, and 8 bases stayed unmatched. The CDR3 totals 13 residues. Per the germline V gene, CDR1 is GTSNPN and CDR2 is SVGIG (reference sequence). The CDR3 nucleotides are TGTGCCTGGTCAACCCTAGCGGGACGCGAGCAGTACTTC. This sequence encodes CAWSTLAGREQYF.

This clone was seen more than once but under ten times. The chain combines TRBV6-5 with TRBJ1-2; the D gene is possibly TRBD1 (5 bases). Germline V gives CDR1 MNHEY, CDR2 SVGAGI. The CDR3 totals 12 residues. The V and J ends lost 6 bases and 5 bases respectively, with 10 bases between them. The CDR3 nucleotides are TGTGCCAGCAGCCACCAGGGATATGGCTACACCTTC. This sequence encodes CASSHQGYGYTF.

This clone was detected a few times. The rearrangement uses TRBV28 and TRBJ1-4; the D is unclear. The CDR3 loop spans 15 amino acids. Germline CDR1 reads MDHEN; CDR2 reads SYDVKM. Trimming cost V 8 bases and J 0 bases, with 13 bases left between them. CDR3 protein: CASSDHYATNEKLFF. DNA of the CDR3: TGTGCCAGCTCGGACCACTATGCAACTAATGAAAAACTGTTTTTT. Full variable domain (missing parts from reference TRBV28 and TRBJ1-4): DVKVTQSSRYLVKRTGEKVFLECVQDMDHENMFWYRQDPGLGLRLIYFSYDVKMKEKGDIPEGYSVSREKKERFSLILESASTNQTSMYLCASSDHYATNEKLFFGSGTQLSVL.

This chain's CDR3 is CASSPQWGHGYTF. The CDR3 DNA reads as TGTGCCAGCAGCCCCCAATGGGGACATGGCTACACCTTC. The rearrangement joins TRBV7-3 to TRBJ1-2, with D maybe TRBD1 (5 bases). V was clipped by 5 bases and J by 6 bases, with 13 bases between them. This CDR3 has 13 amino acids. CDR1 and CDR2 (germline): SGHTA, FQGTGA.

This rearrangement joins TRBV29-1 to TRBJ2-7; D is unresolved. CDR3 length equals 14 residues. Between the trimmed V and J ends, which lost 0 bases and 3 bases, there was a span of 12 bases. CDR1 is SQVTM and CDR2 is ANQGSEA in the germline V gene. This CDR3 is CSVEDRAGFYEQYF. The CDR3 DNA follows: TGCAGCGTTGAAGATCGGGCAGGTTTCTACGAGCAGTACTTC.

This clone was picked up a small number of times. Other DNA sequences of this sample code for an identical CDR3. This sequence joins TRBV28 and TRBJ1-1, with D possibly being TRBD1 (5 bases). The ends were cut back, 2 bases at V and 6 bases at J, with 7 bases in the middle. The germline V gene encodes CDR1 MDHEN and CDR2 SYDVKM. The CDR3 is 12 residues long. CDR3 sequence: CASSLQGPEAFF. The DNA for the CDR3 is TGTGCCAGCAGTTTACAGGGCCCTGAAGCTTTCTTT.

The rearrangement joins TRBV5-6 to TRBJ2-7; no clear D. This CDR3 spans 14 amino acids. Trimming shortened V by 7 bases and J by 4 bases, and 18 bases separated the two germline ends. CDR1 is SGHDT, CDR2 YYEEEE, per germline. This CDR3 reads CASSEGPTPYEQYF. The CDR3 region has the DNA TGTGCCAGCTCAGAAGGTCCGACACCTTACGAGCAGTACTTC.

This chain connects TRBV14 to TRBJ2-7; TRBD1 aligns across 8 bases. V was clipped by 5 bases and J by 4 bases; unmatched bases: 7. Germline V gene sequence: CDR1 SGHDN, CDR2 FVKESK. This CDR3 comprises 14 residues. The chain's CDR3 is CASSSGTGLYEQYF. The CDR3 DNA follows: TGTGCCAGCAGCTCCGGGACAGGCCTATACGAGCAGTACTTC.

The chain uses TRBV2 and TRBJ2-2; D gene unclear. The V gene's germline CDR1 is SNHLY and CDR2 FYNNEI. The CDR3 length is 10 residues. The germline V and J ends were trimmed by 11 bases and 8 bases, with 9 bases remaining between them. Here the CDR3 DNA reads TGTGCCCAAACCGGGGGGGAGCTGTTTTTT. Translated: CAQTGGELFF.